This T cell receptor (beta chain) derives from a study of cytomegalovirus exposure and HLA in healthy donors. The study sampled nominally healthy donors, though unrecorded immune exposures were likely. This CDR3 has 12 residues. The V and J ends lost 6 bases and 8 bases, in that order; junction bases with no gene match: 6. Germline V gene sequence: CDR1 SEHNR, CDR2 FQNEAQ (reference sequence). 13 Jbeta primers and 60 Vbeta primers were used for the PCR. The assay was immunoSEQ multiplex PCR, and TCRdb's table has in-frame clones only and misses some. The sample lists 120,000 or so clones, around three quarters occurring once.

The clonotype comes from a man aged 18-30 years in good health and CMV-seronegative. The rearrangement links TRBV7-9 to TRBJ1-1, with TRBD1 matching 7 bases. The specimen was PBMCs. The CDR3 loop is CASRPSTGEAFF. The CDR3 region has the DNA TGTGCCAGCAGACCTTCGACAGGGGAAGCTTTCTTT.